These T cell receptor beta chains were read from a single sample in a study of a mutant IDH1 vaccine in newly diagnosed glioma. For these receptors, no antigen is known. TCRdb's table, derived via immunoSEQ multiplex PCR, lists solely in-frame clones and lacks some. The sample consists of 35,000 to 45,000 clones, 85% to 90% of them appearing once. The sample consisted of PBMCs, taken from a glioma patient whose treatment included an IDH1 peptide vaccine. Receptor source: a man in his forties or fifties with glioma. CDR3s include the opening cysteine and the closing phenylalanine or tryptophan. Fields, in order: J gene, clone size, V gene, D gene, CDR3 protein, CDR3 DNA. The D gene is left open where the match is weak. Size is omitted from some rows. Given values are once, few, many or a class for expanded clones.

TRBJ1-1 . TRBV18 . CASSPTDGITEAFF TGTGCCAGCTCCCCTACGGACGGAATCACTGAAGCTTTCTTT
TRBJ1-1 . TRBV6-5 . CATGPFGYRSAEAFF TGTGCCACCGGGCCCTTCGGCTACAGGAGTGCTGAAGCTTTCTTT
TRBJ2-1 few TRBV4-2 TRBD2 CASSQDAGGYNEQFF TGTGCCAGCAGCCAAGATGCGGGAGGCTACAATGAGCAGTTCTTC
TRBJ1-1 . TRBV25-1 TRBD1 CASATGVTEAFF TGTGCCAGCGCGACAGGGGTGACTGAAGCTTTCTTT
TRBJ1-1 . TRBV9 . CASSPSTGILDTEAFF TGTGCCAGCAGCCCTTCTACAGGGATTTTGGACACTGAAGCTTTCTTT
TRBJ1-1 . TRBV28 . CASSFLGFEAFF TGTGCCAGCAGTTTCCTAGGTTTTGAAGCTTTCTTT
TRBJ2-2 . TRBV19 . CASSITRDTGELFF TGTGCCAGTAGTATAACGCGGGACACCGGGGAGCTGTTTTTT
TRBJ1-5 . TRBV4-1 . CASSQGLEVYDQPQHF TGCGCCAGCAGCCAAGGGTTAGAAGTTTATGATCAGCCCCAGCATTTT
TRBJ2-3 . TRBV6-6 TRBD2 CASRTTSGGSTDTQYF TGTGCCAGCAGGACAACTAGCGGGGGGTCCACAGATACGCAGTATTTT
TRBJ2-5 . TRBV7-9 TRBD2 CASSFSSGRRETQYF TGTGCCAGCAGCTTCTCTAGCGGGAGACGGGAGACCCAGTACTTC
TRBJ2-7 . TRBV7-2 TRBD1 CASSLGSGGVYEQYF TGTGCCAGCAGCTTGGGGTCAGGGGGCGTCTACGAGCAGTACTTC
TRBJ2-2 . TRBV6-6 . CAGSRGRSDGELFF TGTGCCGGCTCCCGGGGGCGTTCGGACGGGGAGCTGTTTTTT
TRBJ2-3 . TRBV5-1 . CASSLGGAATDTQYF TGCGCCAGCAGCTTGGGGGGGGCCGCCACAGATACGCAGTATTTT
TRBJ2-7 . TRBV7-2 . CASSREGVSNEQYF TGTGCCAGCAGCCGAGAGGGGGTCTCGAACGAGCAGTACTTC
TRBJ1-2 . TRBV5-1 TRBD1 CASSTTGGVGYGYTF TGCGCCAGCAGCACGACAGGGGGAGTGGGGTATGGCTACACCTTC
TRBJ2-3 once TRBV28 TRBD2 CASSPLLAGENTDTQYF TGTGCCAGCAGTCCCCTACTAGCGGGGGAAAACACAGATACGCAGTATTTT
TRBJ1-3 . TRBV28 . CASSFSGNTIYF TGTGCCAGCAGTTTTTCTGGAAACACCATATATTTT
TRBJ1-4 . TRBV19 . CASSVGGGKEKLFF TGTGCCAGTAGTGTCGGGGGTGGCAAAGAAAAACTGTTTTTT
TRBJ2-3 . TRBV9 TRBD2 CASSVGLATDTQYF TGTGCCAGCAGCGTCGGACTAGCAACAGATACGCAGTATTTT
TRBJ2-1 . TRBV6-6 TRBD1 CASSWDRGDYNEQFF TGTGCCAGCAGTTGGGACAGGGGGGACTACAATGAGCAGTTCTTC
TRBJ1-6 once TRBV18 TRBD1 CASSPTADRGNSPLHF TGTGCCAGCTCACCGACCGCGGACAGGGGTAATTCACCCCTCCACTTT
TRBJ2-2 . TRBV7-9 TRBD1 CASSFSRDRAAGELFF TGTGCCAGCAGCTTCTCCCGGGACAGGGCGGCCGGGGAGCTGTTTTTT
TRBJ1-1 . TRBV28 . CASSLIQPPTEAFF TGTGCCAGCAGCCTTATCCAGCCTCCCACTGAAGCTTTCTTT
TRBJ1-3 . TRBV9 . CASTDPSGNTIYF TGTGCCAGCACCGACCCTTCTGGAAACACCATATATTTT
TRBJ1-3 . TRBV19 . CASSTIPDSGNTIYF TGTGCCAGTAGTACCATCCCCGATTCTGGAAACACCATATATTTT
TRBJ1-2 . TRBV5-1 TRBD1 CASSQDRAIDGYTF TGCGCCAGCAGCCAGGACAGGGCTATTGATGGCTACACCTTC
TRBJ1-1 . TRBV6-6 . CASRGASNTEAFF TGTGCCAGCAGGGGAGCCTCGAACACTGAAGCTTTCTTT
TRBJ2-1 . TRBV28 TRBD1 CASRPVDRDSYNEQFF TGTGCCAGCAGACCTGTGGACAGGGATTCCTACAATGAGCAGTTCTTC
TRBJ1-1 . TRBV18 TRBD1 CASSPGQGPEAFF TGTGCCAGCTCGCCGGGACAGGGCCCTGAAGCTTTCTTT
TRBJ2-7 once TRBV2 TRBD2 CASMGTSGIVNEQYF TGTGCCAGCATGGGGACTAGCGGGATTGTCAACGAGCAGTACTTC